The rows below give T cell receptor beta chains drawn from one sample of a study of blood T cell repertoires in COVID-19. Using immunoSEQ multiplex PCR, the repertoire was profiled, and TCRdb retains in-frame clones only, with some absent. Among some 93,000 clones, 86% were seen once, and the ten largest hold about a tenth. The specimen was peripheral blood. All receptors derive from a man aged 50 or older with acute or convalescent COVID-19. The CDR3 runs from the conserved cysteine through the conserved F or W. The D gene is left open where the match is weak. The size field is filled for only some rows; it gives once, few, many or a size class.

DNA: TGTGCCAGCAGTGAAGCGCTTCTGACAGTCCGGGTTTTT
CDR3: CASSEALLTVRVF
V: TRBV6-1
size: NA
D: NA
J: TRBJ1-5

DNA: TGTGCCAGCAGACTTAGCGGGGGCTCTACGCAGTATTTT
CDR3: CASRLSGGSTQYF
V: TRBV12-3/TRBV12-4
size: NA
D: TRBD2
J: TRBJ2-3

DNA: TGTGCCAGCAGTGAGGCCCAAAGAACTGGAAACACCATATATTTT
CDR3: CASSEAQRTGNTIYF
V: TRBV6-1
size: NA
D: NA
J: TRBJ1-3

DNA: TGCGCCAGCAGCTTGGAATCAGTTGGGAGCAATGAGCAGTTCTTC
CDR3: CASSLESVGSNEQFF
V: TRBV5-1
size: NA
D: NA
J: TRBJ2-1

DNA: TGTGCCAGCAGCCAAGATCGGCGCAGGGAGTACTTC
CDR3: CASSQDRRREYF
V: TRBV14
size: NA
D: NA
J: TRBJ2-7

DNA: TGTGCCAGTAGTATAGTCGGCAGGCCTCTCTATGGCTACACCTTC
CDR3: CASSIVGRPLYGYTF
V: TRBV19
size: NA
D: NA
J: TRBJ1-2

DNA: TGTGCCAGCAGCTTAGTTTCTGGGACTAGCGGGCGCACAGATACGCAGTATTTT
CDR3: CASSLVSGTSGRTDTQYF
V: TRBV11-2
size: NA
D: TRBD2
J: TRBJ2-3

DNA: TGTGCCAGCAGCTCGGCGGCGGAGGGTTACAATGAGCAGTTCTTC
CDR3: CASSSAAEGYNEQFF
V: TRBV7-9
size: NA
D: NA
J: TRBJ2-1

DNA: TGCGCCAGCAGTCAATCTGGGGGGATTAATGAAAAACTGTTTTTT
CDR3: CASSQSGGINEKLFF
V: TRBV23-1
size: NA
D: NA
J: TRBJ1-4

DNA: TGTGCCAGCAGTTTTATCCCAGATACGCAGTATTTT
CDR3: CASSFIPDTQYF
V: TRBV12-3/TRBV12-4
size: few
D: NA
J: TRBJ2-3

DNA: TGTGCCAGCAGCTTGGGACTTGAAGCTTTCTTT
CDR3: CASSLGLEAFF
V: TRBV5-6
size: NA
D: NA
J: TRBJ1-1

DNA: TGTGCCAGTAGTACCGGACCGGGACTATGGGACCGAGGAGCCAAAAACATTCAGTACTTC
CDR3: CASSTGPGLWDRGAKNIQYF
V: TRBV19
size: NA
D: TRBD2
J: TRBJ2-4

DNA: TGCGCCAGCAGCTTTTCCGAGGGCGAGAGGCTGGGGGGTCGGAATGAGCAGTTCTTC
CDR3: CASSFSEGERLGGRNEQFF
V: TRBV5-1
size: NA
D: NA
J: TRBJ2-1

DNA: TGTGCCAGCAGAGTGACACCTCACCTTAGCACAGATACGCAGTATTTT
CDR3: CASRVTPHLSTDTQYF
V: TRBV28
size: NA
D: NA
J: TRBJ2-3

DNA: TGTGCCAGCTCACCACGAGGAGGATCTAGCAATCAGCCCCAGCATTTT
CDR3: CASSPRGGSSNQPQHF
V: TRBV18
size: NA
D: NA
J: TRBJ1-5

DNA: TGTGCCTGGAGTAAGGGGGCAGATACGCAGTATTTT
CDR3: CAWSKGADTQYF
V: TRBV30
size: NA
D: NA
J: TRBJ2-3

DNA: TGTGCCAGCAGCTTAATGGGGGCATCTAATGAAAAACTGTTTTTT
CDR3: CASSLMGASNEKLFF
V: TRBV11-2
size: NA
D: NA
J: TRBJ1-4

DNA: TGCGCCAGCAGTACGGGGGGGGGCAATCAGCCCCAGCATTTT
CDR3: CASSTGGGNQPQHF
V: TRBV5-1
size: NA
D: NA
J: TRBJ1-5

DNA: TGTGCCACCAGCAGATCAACAGGACCCTATGGCTACACCTTC
CDR3: CATSRSTGPYGYTF
V: TRBV15
size: NA
D: NA
J: TRBJ1-2

DNA: TGTGCCAGCAGCGCTCCCCGAGCGGGAGTGGGTGAGCAGTTCTTC
CDR3: CASSAPRAGVGEQFF
V: TRBV7-9
size: NA
D: TRBD2
J: TRBJ2-1

DNA: TGTGCCAGCACAAGGACAGGGGAAGGCTCCTATAATTCACCCCTCCACTTT
CDR3: CASTRTGEGSYNSPLHF
V: TRBV19
size: NA
D: TRBD1
J: TRBJ1-6

DNA: TGTGCCAGCAGCAGCTGGACAGGCTCTGGAAACACCATATATTTT
CDR3: CASSSWTGSGNTIYF
V: TRBV3-1/TRBV3-2
size: NA
D: TRBD1
J: TRBJ1-3

DNA: TGTGCCAGCAGCCCCACCCCACAGGGGGCGAAGGGCTACACCTTC
CDR3: CASSPTPQGAKGYTF
V: TRBV11-3
size: NA
D: TRBD1
J: TRBJ1-2

DNA: TGTGCCAGCTCCCAAGGACAGGGCGGCGGTGAAAAACTGTTTTTT
CDR3: CASSQGQGGGEKLFF
V: TRBV18
size: NA
D: TRBD1
J: TRBJ1-4

DNA: TGTGCCAGCAGCTCTGGGACTAGCTCCTACAATGAGCAGTTCTTC
CDR3: CASSSGTSSYNEQFF
V: TRBV5-4
size: NA
D: TRBD2
J: TRBJ2-1

DNA: TGCAGCTCAGCTATGGGCAAGAACACTGAAGCTTTCTTT
CDR3: CSSAMGKNTEAFF
V: TRBV29-1
size: NA
D: NA
J: TRBJ1-1

DNA: TGTGCCAGCAGAGTCAGGACTAGCGGGAGCACAGATACGCAGTATTTT
CDR3: CASRVRTSGSTDTQYF
V: TRBV11-3
size: NA
D: TRBD2
J: TRBJ2-3

DNA: TGTGCCAGCAGCTTGGGACCCGGGACAGCCTATGGCTACACCTTC
CDR3: CASSLGPGTAYGYTF
V: TRBV5-6
size: once
D: TRBD1
J: TRBJ1-2

DNA: TGTGCCTGGAGTGTTCGGGGGTCCTTCGTCAATGAGCAGTTCTTC
CDR3: CAWSVRGSFVNEQFF
V: TRBV30
size: NA
D: NA
J: TRBJ2-1

DNA: TGCGCCAGCAGCCAAGAGTACAAAGCGGGCACTGAAGCTTTCTTT
CDR3: CASSQEYKAGTEAFF
V: TRBV4-1
size: NA
D: NA
J: TRBJ1-1

DNA: TGTGCCACAGGACAGGGAGGTTCACCCCTCCACTTT
CDR3: CATGQGGSPLHF
V: TRBV10-3
size: NA
D: TRBD1
J: TRBJ1-6

DNA: TGTGCCAGCAGCTCGTGGACAGGGCCAGCCTATGGCTACACCTTC
CDR3: CASSSWTGPAYGYTF
V: TRBV5-6
size: NA
D: TRBD1
J: TRBJ1-2

DNA: TGTGCCAGCAGTGAACTAGTTAAGTACAATGAGCAGTTCTTC
CDR3: CASSELVKYNEQFF
V: TRBV6-1
size: NA
D: NA
J: TRBJ2-1

DNA: TGTGCCAGCAGCTTAGCATCAGTGAACACTGAAGCTTTCTTT
CDR3: CASSLASVNTEAFF
V: TRBV7-6
size: NA
D: NA
J: TRBJ1-1

DNA: TGTGCCAGCAGTTTGACAGTTTATAGCAATCAGCCCCAGCATTTT
CDR3: CASSLTVYSNQPQHF
V: TRBV6-5
size: NA
D: NA
J: TRBJ1-5

DNA: TGCAGCTACAGTTCCCGCTACGACAATGAGCAGTTCTTC
CDR3: CSYSSRYDNEQFF
V: TRBV29-1
size: once
D: NA
J: TRBJ2-1

DNA: TGTGCCAGCAGCCAAACTAGGACTAGCGGAGATACGCAGTATTTT
CDR3: CASSQTRTSGDTQYF
V: TRBV3-1/TRBV3-2
size: once
D: TRBD2
J: TRBJ2-3

DNA: TGTGCCACCAGTGATTCCAGGGCCAGCCCTAGCAATCAGCCCCAGCATTTT
CDR3: CATSDSRASPSNQPQHF
V: TRBV24-1
size: NA
D: NA
J: TRBJ1-5

DNA: TGTGCCAGCAATTTCAAGGATAGACTAGCGGGAGTTGGGGGGTCCTACAATGAGCAGTTCTTC
CDR3: CASNFKDRLAGVGGSYNEQFF
V: TRBV2
size: NA
D: TRBD2
J: TRBJ2-1

DNA: TGCAGCGTTGAATGGAGCCCCCTCGAGCAGTACTTC
CDR3: CSVEWSPLEQYF
V: TRBV29-1
size: once
D: NA
J: TRBJ2-7

DNA: TGTGCCTGGAGCGGACAGGGGGAGCAGCCCCAGCATTTT
CDR3: CAWSGQGEQPQHF
V: TRBV30
size: NA
D: TRBD1
J: TRBJ1-5

DNA: TGTGCCAGCTCACCAGCGGCTAGCGGTCCCTACGAGCAGTACTTC
CDR3: CASSPAASGPYEQYF
V: TRBV18
size: NA
D: TRBD2
J: TRBJ2-7

DNA: TGTGCCAGTAGTATAGCAAGTCAGGCCTACACTGAAGCTTTCTTT
CDR3: CASSIASQAYTEAFF
V: TRBV19
size: NA
D: NA
J: TRBJ1-1

DNA: TGTGCCAGCAGCCCGCCCCGGGGGGGACCGTCCGAGCTGTTTTTT
CDR3: CASSPPRGGPSELFF
V: TRBV3-1/TRBV3-2
size: NA
D: TRBD2
J: TRBJ2-2

DNA: TGTGCCAGCAGCCCCGGCGGGGGCGGTGGGAAGGAGCAGTTCTTC
CDR3: CASSPGGGGGKEQFF
V: TRBV5-4
size: NA
D: NA
J: TRBJ2-1

DNA: TGTGCCAGCAGCAAACTAGCGGGAGGACGGGAGACCCAGTACTTC
CDR3: CASSKLAGGRETQYF
V: TRBV7-2
size: NA
D: TRBD2
J: TRBJ2-5

DNA: TGTGCCATCAGTGAGTTCCCCGACAGGGGGAAGAACACTGAAGCTTTCTTT
CDR3: CAISEFPDRGKNTEAFF
V: TRBV10-3
size: few
D: TRBD1
J: TRBJ1-1

DNA: TGTGCCAGCAGCTTTTCGAGCTCCTACGAGCAGTACTTC
CDR3: CASSFSSSYEQYF
V: TRBV7-2
size: NA
D: NA
J: TRBJ2-7

DNA: TGTGCCAGCTCGGGGGTACCCAGGGTTGGGGAGGAAAAACTGTTTTTT
CDR3: CASSGVPRVGEEKLFF
V: TRBV25-1
size: NA
D: NA
J: TRBJ1-4

DNA: TGTGCCAGCAGACCGGGACTTAATAGCAATCAGCCCCAGCATTTT
CDR3: CASRPGLNSNQPQHF
V: TRBV6-6
size: NA
D: NA
J: TRBJ1-5